This T cell receptor (beta chain) was identified in a study of graft-versus-host responses after intestinal transplantation. Study-wide background: Among the recipients, transplants were multivisceral, liver-intestinal, or isolated intestinal.

Broader study findings: Recipient marrow contained GvH clones, some of which appeared first in ileum or blood. After transplant, early declines in HvG clones were associated with peak levels of circulating GvH clones.

The table came from immunoSEQ multiplex PCR; TCRdb's copy has only in-frame clones and leaves some out. The sample consists of about 81,000 clones, around 93% of them appearing once. Germline CDR1 is SGHRS and CDR2 is YFSETQ. The CDR3 spans 14 residues. V lost 3 bases to trimming and J lost 7 bases, with 17 bases between them. In regard to this clone: Its antigen remains unidentified.

Sequences were derived from unstimulated CD4+ T cells sorted from spleen or lymph node cells, sampled before transplant. The sequence was obtained from a human donor who was the organ donor for an intestinal transplant. The J gene is TRBJ2-7, the V gene TRBV5-1; tentatively, D is TRBD1 (5 bases). CDR3 protein: CASSSLQELGEQYF. The CDR3 region has the DNA TGCGCCAGCAGCTCTCTACAGGAACTGGGTGAGCAGTACTTC.